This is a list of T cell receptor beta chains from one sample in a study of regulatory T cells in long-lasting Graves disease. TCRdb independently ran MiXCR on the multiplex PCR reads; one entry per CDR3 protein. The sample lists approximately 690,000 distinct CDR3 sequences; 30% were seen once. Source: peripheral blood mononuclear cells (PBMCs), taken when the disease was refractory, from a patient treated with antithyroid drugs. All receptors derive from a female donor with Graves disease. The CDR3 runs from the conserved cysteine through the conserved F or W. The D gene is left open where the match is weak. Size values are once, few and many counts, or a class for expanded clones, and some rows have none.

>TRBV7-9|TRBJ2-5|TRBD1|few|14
CASSLGQELETQYF
TGTGCCAGCAGCCTCGGACAGGAACTCGAGACCCAGTACTTC
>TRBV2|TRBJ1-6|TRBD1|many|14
CASSDGQGFSPLHF
TGTGCCAGCAGTGATGGACAGGGATTCTCCCCCCTCCACTTT
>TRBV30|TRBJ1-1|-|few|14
CAWGRGLIGTEAFF
TGTGCCTGGGGACGCGGACTTATAGGCACTGAAGCTTTCTTT
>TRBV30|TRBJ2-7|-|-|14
CAWAGGLRRYEQYF
TGTGCCTGGGCCGGGGGACTTCGCCGCTACGAGCAGTACTTC
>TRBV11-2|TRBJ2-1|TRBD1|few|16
CASSLAGTGPYNEQFF
TGTGCCAGCAGCCTGGCCGGGACAGGGCCTTACAATGAGCAGTTCTTC
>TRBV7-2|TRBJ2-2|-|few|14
CASSHVDNTGELFF
TGTGCCAGCAGCCATGTAGATAACACCGGGGAGCTGTTTTTT
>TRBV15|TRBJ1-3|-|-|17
CATSRDSGVGSGNTIYF
TGTGCCACCAGCAGAGATTCAGGTGTGGGGTCTGGAAACACCATATATTTT
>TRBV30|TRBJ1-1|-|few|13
CAWNADWDTEAFF
TGTGCCTGGAATGCCGACTGGGACACTGAAGCTTTCTTT
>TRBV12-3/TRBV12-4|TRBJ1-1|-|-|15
CASSSPLGAHAEAFF
TGTGCCAGCAGTTCCCCCCTGGGGGCACACGCTGAAGCTTTCTTT
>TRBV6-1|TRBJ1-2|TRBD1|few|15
CASISMSQGAGGYTF
TGTGCCAGCATCTCCATGTCCCAGGGGGCCGGAGGCTACACCTTC
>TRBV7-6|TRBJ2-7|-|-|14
CASSLTGNSYEQYF
TGTGCCAGCAGCTTAACTGGCAACAGCTACGAGCAGTACTTC
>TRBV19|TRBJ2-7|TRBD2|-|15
CASSIASGSSYEQYF
TGTGCCAGTAGTATTGCTAGCGGGTCCTCCTACGAGCAGTACTTC
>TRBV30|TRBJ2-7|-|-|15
CAWSVLGISGGEQYF
TGTGCCTGGAGTGTACTTGGCATATCAGGAGGCGAGCAGTACTTC
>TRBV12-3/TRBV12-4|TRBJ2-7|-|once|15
CASSPLGPGNYEQYF
TGTGCCAGCAGTCCACTAGGGCCGGGCAACTACGAGCAGTACTTC
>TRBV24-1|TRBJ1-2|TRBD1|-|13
CATSDRDRGGYTF
TGTGCCACCAGTGATCGTGACAGGGGTGGCTACACCTTC
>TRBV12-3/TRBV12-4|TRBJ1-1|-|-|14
CASSPGGMNTEASF
TGTGCCAGCAGCCCCGGGGGTATGAACACTGAAGCTTCCTTT
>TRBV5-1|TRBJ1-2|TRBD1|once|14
CASSLTGGVYGYTF
TGCGCCAGCAGCTTAACAGGGGGCGTCTATGGCTACACCTTC
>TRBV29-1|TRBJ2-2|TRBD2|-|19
CSVARLAGGPETNTRELFF
TGCAGCGTTGCAAGACTAGCGGGAGGACCCGAAACGAACACCAGGGAGCTGTTTTTT
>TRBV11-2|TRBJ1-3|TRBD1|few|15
CASSIDRVAGNTIYF
TGTGCCAGCAGCATTGACAGGGTAGCTGGAAACACCATATATTTT
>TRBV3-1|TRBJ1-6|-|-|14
CASSQDGGGTPLHF
TGTGCCAGCAGCCAAGATGGCGGGGGAACGCCCCTCCACTTT
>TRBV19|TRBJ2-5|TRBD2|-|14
CASSTAGRMETQYF
TGTGCCAGTAGTACAGCGGGACGTATGGAGACCCAGTACTTC
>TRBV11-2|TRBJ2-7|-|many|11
CASSFALEQYF
TGTGCCAGCAGCTTCGCACTCGAGCAGTACTTC
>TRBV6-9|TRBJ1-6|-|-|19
CASSSLGTYSSGPESPLHF
TGTGCCAGCAGTTCCTTGGGGACATACTCTTCTGGCCCAGAATCACCCCTCCACTTT
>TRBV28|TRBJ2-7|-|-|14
CASSLGASVDEQYF
TGTGCCAGCAGCTTAGGGGCTAGCGTGGACGAGCAGTACTTC
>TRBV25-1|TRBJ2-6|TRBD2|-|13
CASTTGGSNVLTF
TGTGCCAGCACAACGGGAGGATCCAACGTCCTGACTTTC
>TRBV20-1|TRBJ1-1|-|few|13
CSARAGTNTEAFF
TGCAGTGCTAGAGCAGGAACGAACACTGAAGCTTTCTTT
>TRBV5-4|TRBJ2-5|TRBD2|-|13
CAISGSPQETQYF
TGTGCCATCAGCGGGAGCCCCCAAGAGACCCAGTACTTC
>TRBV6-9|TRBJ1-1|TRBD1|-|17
CASSYPGQGLGSTEAFF
TGTGCCAGCAGTTACCCCGGACAGGGGCTTGGAAGCACTGAAGCTTTCTTT
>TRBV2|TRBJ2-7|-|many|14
CASSDGQVGYEQYF
TGTGCCAGCAGTGACGGGCAGGTTGGCTACGAGCAGTACTTC
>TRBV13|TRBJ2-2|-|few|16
CASSPYDSLNTGELFF
TGTGCCAGCAGTCCTTATGACAGCCTAAACACCGGGGAGCTGTTTTTT
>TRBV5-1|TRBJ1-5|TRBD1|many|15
CASSLGRGRDQPQHF
TGCGCCAGCAGCTTGGGCAGGGGGCGAGATCAGCCCCAGCATTTT
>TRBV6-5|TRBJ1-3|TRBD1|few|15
CASSYRGGLGNTIYF
TGTGCCAGCAGTTATCGAGGGGGCCTTGGAAACACCATATATTTT
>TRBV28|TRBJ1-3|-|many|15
CASSLLVGAGNTIYF
TGTGCCAGCAGTTTATTGGTGGGAGCTGGAAACACCATATATTTT
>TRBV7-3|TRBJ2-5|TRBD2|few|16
CASSLLPGGSLETQYF
TGTGCCAGCAGCTTACTCCCGGGAGGTTCTTTAGAGACCCAGTACTTC
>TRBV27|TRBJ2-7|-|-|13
CASDRGPKYEQYF
TGTGCCAGCGATCGCGGGCCTAAATACGAGCAGTACTTC
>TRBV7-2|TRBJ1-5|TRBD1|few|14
CASSNRDRDQPQHF
TGTGCCAGCAGCAACCGGGACAGGGACCAGCCCCAGCATTTT
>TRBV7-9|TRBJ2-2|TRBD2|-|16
CASSLFPSGMTGELFF
TGTGCCAGCAGCCTATTCCCTAGCGGAATGACCGGGGAGCTGTTTTTT
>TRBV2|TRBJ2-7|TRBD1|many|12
CASRGDRGEQYF
TGTGCCAGCAGGGGAGACAGGGGCGAGCAGTACTTC
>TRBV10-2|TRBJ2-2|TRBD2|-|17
CASSEGLADPAGGELFF
TGCGCCAGCAGTGAGGGACTAGCTGATCCCGCGGGCGGGGAGCTGTTTTTT
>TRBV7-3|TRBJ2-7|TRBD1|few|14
CASSKDRGDYEQYF
TGTGCCAGCAGCAAGGACAGGGGGGACTACGAGCAGTACTTC
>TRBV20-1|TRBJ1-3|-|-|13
CSASRTPGNTIYF
TGCAGTGCTTCTCGGACTCCTGGAAACACCATATATTTT
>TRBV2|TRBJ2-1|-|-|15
CASSAGRGAYNEQFF
TGTGCCAGCAGCGCCGGGAGAGGGGCCTACAATGAGCAGTTCTTC
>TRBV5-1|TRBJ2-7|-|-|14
CASSLVDPAYEQYF
TGCGCCAGCAGCTTGGTCGACCCGGCCTACGAGCAGTACTTC
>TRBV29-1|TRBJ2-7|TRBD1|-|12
CSADGTDYEQYF
TGCAGCGCCGACGGGACAGACTACGAGCAGTACTTC
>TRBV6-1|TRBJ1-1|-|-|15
CASSRGGGWNTEASF
TGTGCCAGCAGTCGCGGCGGGGGGTGGAACACTGAAGCTTCCTTT
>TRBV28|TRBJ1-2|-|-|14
CASSLTPGTYGYTF
TGTGCCAGCAGTCTGACACCCGGGACATATGGCTACACCTTC
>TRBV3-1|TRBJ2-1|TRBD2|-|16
CASSSRTSGTYNEQFF
TGTGCCAGCAGCTCTCGGACTAGCGGAACCTACAATGAGCAGTTCTTC
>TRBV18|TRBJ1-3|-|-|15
CASSPTQVHGNTIYF
TGTGCCAGCTCACCGACGCAGGTTCATGGAAACACCATATATTTT
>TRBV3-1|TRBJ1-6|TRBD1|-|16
CASSHLTGGSNSPLHF
TGTGCCAGCAGCCACCTGACAGGGGGAAGCAATTCACCCCTCCACTTT
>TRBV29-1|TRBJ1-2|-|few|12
CSVSPGVGGYTF
TGCAGCGTCTCTCCAGGGGTTGGGGGCTACACCTTC